Listed below are T cell receptor beta chains from one sample, sequenced in a study of T cells in Graves' hyperthyroidism and ophthalmopathy. One entry per CDR3 protein, called by TCRdb with MiXCR from the multiplex PCR reads. Altogether around 430,000 distinct CDR3 sequences are present, more than 13% being singletons, with the ten largest covering 32%. The sample was blood. These receptors were obtained from a woman aged 25 to 39 with Graves' hyperthyroidism. CDR3s include the opening cysteine and the closing phenylalanine or tryptophan. A D gene is named only where the DNA matches it firmly. Size is omitted from some rows. Given values are once, few, many or a class for expanded clones.

>TRBJ2-1|TRBV27|NA|NA
CASSLQLGLNNEQFF
TGTGCCAGCAGTTTACAGTTGGGGTTGAACAATGAGCAGTTCTTC
>TRBJ2-3|TRBV30|TRBD2|many
CAWSSWTSGSPDTQYF
TGTGCCTGGAGTTCCTGGACTAGCGGGAGTCCAGATACGCAGTATTTT
>TRBJ2-7|TRBV28|TRBD2|many
CASSLRGSFSYEQYF
TGTGCCAGCAGTTTACGCGGGAGTTTCTCCTACGAGCAGTACTTC
>TRBJ2-3|TRBV3-1|TRBD2|NA
CASSPTGTTYTDTQYF
TGTGCCAGCAGCCCTACCGGGACTACATACACAGATACGCAGTATTTT
>TRBJ2-7|TRBV19|NA|NA
CASSINPGTYEQYF
TGTGCCAGTAGTATTAATCCGGGAACCTACGAGCAGTACTTC
>TRBJ2-5|TRBV11-2|NA|many
CASGKGLETQYF
TGTGCCAGCGGGAAGGGGCTGGAGACCCAGTACTTC
>TRBJ2-1|TRBV6-1|TRBD2|many
CASILLAGGTNEQFF
TGTGCCAGCATTTTACTAGCGGGAGGAACCAATGAGCAGTTCTTC
>TRBJ2-7|TRBV18|NA|many
CASSSQGGYEQYF
TGTGCCAGCTCATCCCAGGGTGGTTACGAGCAGTACTTC
>TRBJ2-1|TRBV7-2|NA|few
CASSLGRGVSNEQFF
TGTGCCAGCAGCTTAGGCAGGGGGGTCAGCAATGAGCAGTTCTTC
>TRBJ1-2|TRBV3-1|NA|many
CATSTNYGYTF
TGTGCCACAAGTACTAACTATGGCTACACCTTC
>TRBJ2-7|TRBV20-1|TRBD2|many
CSAKRTSGGSYEQYF
TGCAGTGCCAAGCGGACTAGCGGAGGCTCCTACGAGCAGTACTTC
>TRBJ2-1|TRBV7-8|TRBD2|NA
CASRYSGTSGTRSYNEQFF
TGTGCCAGCAGATACTCCGGGACTAGCGGGACACGCTCCTACAATGAGCAGTTCTTC
>TRBJ1-5|TRBV6-2/TRBV6-3|TRBD1|few
CASSRTSGQNSNQPQHF
TGTGCCAGCAGTCGAACCTCGGGACAGAATAGCAATCAGCCCCAGCATTTT
>TRBJ2-1|TRBV24-1|TRBD2|few
CATSSTSGTTYNEQFF
TGTGCCACCAGTTCGACTAGCGGGACCACCTACAATGAGCAGTTCTTC
>TRBJ2-5|TRBV5-8|NA|many
CASSWGRGAAQETQYF
TGTGCCAGCAGCTGGGGCCGGGGGGCCGCACAAGAGACCCAGTACTTC
>TRBJ2-7|TRBV6-6|TRBD1|many
CASSYEVTGRYEQYF
TGTGCCAGCAGTTACGAAGTGACAGGGCGGTACGAGCAGTACTTC
>TRBJ1-5|TRBV28|NA|NA
CASTKRGSNQPQHF
TGTGCCAGCACCAAGCGGGGGAGCAATCAGCCCCAGCATTTT
>TRBJ2-1|TRBV7-3|TRBD2|NA
CASSYPVAGSSYNEQFF
TGTGCCAGCAGCTACCCGGTAGCGGGGAGCTCCTACAATGAGCAGTTCTTC
>TRBJ2-5|TRBV30|NA|many
CAWSVGQSQETQYF
TGTGCCTGGAGTGTGGGTCAGTCCCAAGAGACCCAGTACTTC
>TRBJ2-7|TRBV28|TRBD1|NA
CASREGTGGTREQYF
TGTGCCAGCAGGGAAGGGACAGGGGGGACTAGGGAGCAGTACTTC
>TRBJ1-1|TRBV7-9|NA|many
CASSLDQMGVAFF
TGTGCCAGCAGCTTAGACCAGATGGGGGTAGCTTTCTTT
>TRBJ2-5|TRBV4-1|NA|NA
CASSQDIWGGAGETQYF
TGCGCCAGCAGCCAAGATATTTGGGGGGGCGCGGGAGAGACCCAGTACTTC
>TRBJ2-7|TRBV9|TRBD2|NA
CASSVGAGYEQYF
TGTGCCAGCAGCGTGGGAGCGGGGTACGAGCAGTACTTC
>TRBJ2-1|TRBV12-5|NA|NA
CASGLVLTNEQFF
TGTGCTAGTGGTTTGGTACTCACCAATGAGCAGTTCTTC
>TRBJ2-7|TRBV7-9|TRBD1|many
CASSLRTGGGSEQYF
TGTGCCAGCAGCTTACGGACAGGGGGAGGAAGCGAGCAGTACTTC
>TRBJ2-1|TRBV20-1|NA|few
CSGRDRSSYNEQFF
TGCAGTGGGCGGGATAGGAGCTCCTACAATGAGCAGTTCTTC
>TRBJ2-5|TRBV11-2|TRBD2|NA
CASSLTGTSGRPGTQYF
TGTGCCAGCAGTCTTACCGGGACTAGCGGGAGGCCGGGGACCCAGTACTTC
>TRBJ2-7|TRBV5-1|TRBD1|many
CASSPRGDRVEQYF
TGCGCCAGCAGCCCGCGCGGGGACAGGGTCGAGCAGTACTTC
>TRBJ2-7|TRBV27|TRBD1|few
CASKRTGGDEQYF
TGTGCCAGCAAGAGGACAGGGGGCGACGAGCAGTACTTC
>TRBJ1-5|TRBV28|NA|many
CASRPGQSGRANQPQHF
TGTGCCAGCAGACCCGGACAGTCGGGGCGGGCAAATCAGCCCCAGCATTTT
>TRBJ2-1|TRBV14|NA|NA
CASSQDPSVREFF
TGTGCCAGCAGCCAAGATCCCAGCGTTCGGGAGTTCTTC
>TRBJ1-5|TRBV7-2|NA|few
CASSLRREDQPQHF
TGTGCCAGCAGCCTACGCAGGGAGGATCAGCCCCAGCATTTT
>TRBJ2-3|TRBV3-1|NA|many
CASSPRGFVGGKTDTQYF
TGTGCCAGCAGCCCGCGCGGATTCGTGGGAGGAAAGACAGATACGCAGTATTTT